This T cell receptor (beta chain) comes out of a study of blood T cell repertoires in COVID-19 (dated by TCRdb to 2020 to 2021). Background for the entire study: The collaborator samples originated in the United States, Italy and Spain and spanned the acute and convalescent phases of COVID-19. The samples were drawn from the first 160 participants of the ongoing ImmuneRACE study and from under 1,500 subjects provided by 6 global collaborators. Deeply sampled blood TCRbeta repertoires from subjects exposed to, actively infected with, or recovered from COVID-19 were included in the dataset. The repertoires were released in a freely available public database meant as a resource for research on the immune response to SARS-CoV-2. The material from the prospective study consisted of cDNA or gDNA derived from T cells, B-cell-depleted T cells, or PBMCs. Where available, HLA class I and class II types were taken from metadata supplied by the sample provider and were not determined by assay-based typing. Sample metadata almost always included a de-identified subject ID, COVID-19 status, age in years and sex.

TCRbeta CDR3 regions were amplified from genomic DNA by means of the immunoSEQ Assay, a bias-controlled multiplex PCR. Per the authors' processing: The number of nucleated cells in each sample was estimated from the amplification of reference gene primers within the assay. To quantify the absolute abundance of each unique TCRbeta CDR3 rearrangement, sequence reads were collapsed and filtered. For each sample, productive Simpson clonality was calculated as the square root of Simpson's diversity index across productive rearrangements. TCRdb took over this immuneACCESS table, retaining in-frame rearrangements with V and J assigned. Such tables are incomplete; in checked studies, under half of the missing clones stem from an unresolved V gene, and the remainder is unexplained. That table supplies the V and J calls and clone size; D and trimming were determined from the DNA. This sample lists 200,000 to 250,000 clones; 70% to 90% were detected once. In total, the top ten clones hold around 0.96% of the sample.

With respect to this clone: No cognate antigen has been identified for it. Per-base qualities were not stored, and no clone one base away is much larger.

Overall results and qualifications from the work: How much clinical and demographic metadata was included differed by source and by participant, and the metadata was provided uncurated.

CDR1 and CDR2, looked up from the germline V gene (reference sequence), are MNHNY and SVGAGI. A distance of 6 bases separates the germline ends of V and J, which lose 2 bases and 5 bases respectively. The CDR3 numbers 12 residues from cysteine through phenylalanine. Only the CDR3 part of the read is kept: 36 bases, read in frame from the first base. Collaborating institutions collected whole blood in K2EDTA tubes following their own protocols. For TCRbeta analysis, collaborator samples were shipped as frozen whole blood, as isolated PBMCs, or as DNA extracted from either sample type. Sequencing was done on a sample of peripheral blood. The rearrangement combines TRBV6-6 with TRBJ2-5, with the D gene call left open. The clonotype originates from a man aged 35 to 55 with acute or convalescent COVID-19. The nucleotide sequence reads as follows: TGTGCCAGCAGTTACGACGGGGAGACCCAGTACTTC. It is translated as CASSYDGETQYF.